This T cell receptor (beta chain) stems from a study of CD8+CD57+ T cells in acquired aplastic anemia. Study in general: Around 3.5 ug was the average amount of DNA from sorted CD4+ and CD8+ cells.

TCR beta VDJ combinations and CDR3 sequences were profiled from genomic DNA. One entry per CDR3 protein results from TCRdb running MiXCR on the reads. The sample records about 160,000 distinct CDR3 sequences, 35% to 55% being singletons. Note on this clonotype: The antigen is undetermined.

General study results and limits: Patients and controls shared just under 30 CD8+ CDR3 sequences, highly expressed in patients.

The ends were cut back, 5 bases at V and 7 bases at J, with 12 bases in the middle. The CDR3 is made up of 13 amino acids. Per germline, CDR1 SGHVS and CDR2 FNYEAQ. The receptor's source is a human donor in good health. The chain links TRBV7-6 to TRBJ2-1, with a possible D match to TRBD2 (5 bases). Specimen: sorted CD4+, CD8+, or CD8+CD57+ T cells (not recorded which) from PBMCs. CDR3 bases: TGTGCCAGCAGCAGATCGGGGATAAATGAGCAGTTCTTC. Translating gives CASSRSGINEQFF.